This T cell receptor (beta chain) was sequenced in a study of T cells after yellow fever vaccination. Germline CDR1 is LGHNA and CDR2 is YSLEER. The CDR3 runs to 16 residues. The ends were cut back, 0 bases at V and 3 bases at J, with 14 bases in the middle. Via MiXCR, TCRdb re-called the 5' RACE reads, giving one row per CDR3 protein. This table has about 330,000 distinct CDR3 sequences, over 4% appearing once. J is TRBJ1-1 and V is TRBV4-3, with TRBD1 as a possible D gene (5 bases). Sample: PBMCs, taken 5 days after the yellow fever booster vaccination. This sequence originates from a man between 18 and 35 years old who received the YFV17D yellow fever vaccine. CDR3 sequence: CASSQDPGRGDTEAFF. The CDR3 DNA sequence: TGCGCCAGCAGCCAAGATCCTGGACGGGGGGACACTGAAGCTTTCTTT.